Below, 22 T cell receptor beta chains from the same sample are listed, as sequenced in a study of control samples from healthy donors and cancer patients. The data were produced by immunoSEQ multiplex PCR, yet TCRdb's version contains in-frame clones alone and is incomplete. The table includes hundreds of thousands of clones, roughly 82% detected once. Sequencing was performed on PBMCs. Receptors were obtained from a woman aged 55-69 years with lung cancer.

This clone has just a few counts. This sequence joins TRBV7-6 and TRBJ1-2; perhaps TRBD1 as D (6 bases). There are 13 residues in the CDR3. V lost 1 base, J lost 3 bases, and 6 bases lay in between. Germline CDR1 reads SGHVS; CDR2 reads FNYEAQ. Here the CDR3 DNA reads TGTGCCAGCAGCTTAGGGGGGCACTATGGCTACACCTTC. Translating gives CASSLGGHYGYTF.

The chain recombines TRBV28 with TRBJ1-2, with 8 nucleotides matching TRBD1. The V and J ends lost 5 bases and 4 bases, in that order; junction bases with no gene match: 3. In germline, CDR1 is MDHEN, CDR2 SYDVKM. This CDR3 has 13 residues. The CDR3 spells CASSVTGAYGYTF. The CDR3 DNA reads TGTGCCAGCAGTGTGACAGGGGCCTATGGCTACACCTTC.

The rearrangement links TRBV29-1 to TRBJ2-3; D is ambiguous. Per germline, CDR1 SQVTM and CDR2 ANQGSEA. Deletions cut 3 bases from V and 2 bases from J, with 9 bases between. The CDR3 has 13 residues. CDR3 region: CSVDGDLTDTQYF. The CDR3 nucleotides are TGCAGCGTTGACGGCGACCTCACAGATACGCAGTATTTT.

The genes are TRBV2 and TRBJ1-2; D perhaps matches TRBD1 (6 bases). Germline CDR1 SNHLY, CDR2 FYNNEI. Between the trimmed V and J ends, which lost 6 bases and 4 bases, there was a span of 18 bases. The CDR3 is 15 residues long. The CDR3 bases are TGTGCCAGCAGCAAGGACAGATCGACCTTCTATGGCTACACCTTC. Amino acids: CASSKDRSTFYGYTF.

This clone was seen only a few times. CDR3 DNA: TGCAGTGCTAGTAGGTCGAACACTGAAGCTTTCTTT. This translates into CSASRSNTEAFF. The chain couples TRBV20-1 to TRBJ1-1, with D unclear. CDR1 and CDR2 from the germline V gene are DFQATT and SNEGSKA (reference sequence). V was cut by 3 bases and J by 1 base, with 6 bases left in between. The CDR3 consists of 12 residues.

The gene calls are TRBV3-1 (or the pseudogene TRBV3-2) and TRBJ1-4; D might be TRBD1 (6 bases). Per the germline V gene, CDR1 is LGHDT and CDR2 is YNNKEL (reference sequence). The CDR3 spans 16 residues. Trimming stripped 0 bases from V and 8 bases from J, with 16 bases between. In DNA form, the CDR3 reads TGTGCCAGCAGCCAAGATTATAGGACAGAGTTAGAAAAACTGTTTTTT. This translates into CASSQDYRTELEKLFF.

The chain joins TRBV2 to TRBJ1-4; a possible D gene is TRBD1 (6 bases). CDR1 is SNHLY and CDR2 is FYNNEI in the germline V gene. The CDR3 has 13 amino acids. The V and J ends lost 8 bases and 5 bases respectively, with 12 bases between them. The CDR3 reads CASHRAQNEKLFF. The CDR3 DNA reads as TGTGCCAGCCACAGGGCCCAAAATGAAAAACTGTTTTTT.

CDR3 sequence reads: CASSLRDSDQPQHF. CDR3 nucleotide sequence: TGTGCCAGCTCACTCCGGGACAGTGATCAGCCCCAGCATTTT. The gene calls are TRBV18 and TRBJ1-5; TRBD1 matches 7 bases. CDR1 and CDR2 from the germline V gene are KGHSH and LQKENI. CDR3 size: 14 residues. After removal of 4 bases from V and 5 bases from J, the junction contained 5 bases not matched to a gene. Full variable domain (rest looked up from reference TRBV18 and TRBJ1-5): NAGVMQNPRHLVRRRGQEARLRCSPMKGHSHVYWYRQLPEEGLKFMVYLQKENIIDESGMPKERFSAEFPKEGPSILRIQQVVRGDSAAYFCASSLRDSDQPQHFGDGTRLSIL.

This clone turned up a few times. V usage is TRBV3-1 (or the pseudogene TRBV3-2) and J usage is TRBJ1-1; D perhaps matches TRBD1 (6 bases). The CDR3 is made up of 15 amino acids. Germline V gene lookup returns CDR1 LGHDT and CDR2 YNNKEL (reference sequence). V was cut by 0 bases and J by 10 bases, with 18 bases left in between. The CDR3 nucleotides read TGTGCCAGCAGCCAAGATATCCTGACAGGTATCGGAGCTTTCTTT. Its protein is CASSQDILTGIGAFF.

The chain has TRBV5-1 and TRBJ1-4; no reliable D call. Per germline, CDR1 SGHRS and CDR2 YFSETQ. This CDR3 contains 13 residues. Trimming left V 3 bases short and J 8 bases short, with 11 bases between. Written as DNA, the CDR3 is TGCGCCAGCAGCTCGGTGAACGGCGAAAAACTGTTTTTT. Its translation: CASSSVNGEKLFF.

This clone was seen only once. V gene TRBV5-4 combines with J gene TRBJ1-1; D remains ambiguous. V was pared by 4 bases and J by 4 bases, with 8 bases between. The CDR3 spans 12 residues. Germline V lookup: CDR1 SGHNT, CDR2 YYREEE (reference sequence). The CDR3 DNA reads TGTGCCAGCAGCCAGTGGGGCACTGAAGCTTTCTTT. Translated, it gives CASSQWGTEAFF.

The chain's CDR3 is CASSQDKSGTQYF. The CDR3 coding sequence is TGTGCCAGCAGCCAAGATAAGAGTGGGACCCAGTACTTC. The chain couples TRBV3-1 (or the pseudogene TRBV3-2) to TRBJ2-5, with D hard to call. Trimming shortened V by 0 bases and J by 7 bases, and 9 bases separated the two germline ends. The CDR3 has 13 residues. CDR1 LGHDT and CDR2 YNNKEL come from the germline V gene (reference sequence).

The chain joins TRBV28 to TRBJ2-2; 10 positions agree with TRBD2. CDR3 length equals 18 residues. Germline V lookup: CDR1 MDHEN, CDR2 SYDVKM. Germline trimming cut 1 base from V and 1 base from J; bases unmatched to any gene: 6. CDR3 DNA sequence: TGTGCCAGCAGTTTATCCTCCGGACTAGCGGAGAACACCGGGGAGCTGTTTTTT. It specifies CASSLSSGLAENTGELFF.

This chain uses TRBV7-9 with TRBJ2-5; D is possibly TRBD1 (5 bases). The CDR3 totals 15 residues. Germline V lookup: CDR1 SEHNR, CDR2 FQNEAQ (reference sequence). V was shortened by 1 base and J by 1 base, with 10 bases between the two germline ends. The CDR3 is CASSLGTGPQETQYF. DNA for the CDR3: TGTGCCAGCAGCTTAGGTACAGGTCCCCAAGAGACCCAGTACTTC.

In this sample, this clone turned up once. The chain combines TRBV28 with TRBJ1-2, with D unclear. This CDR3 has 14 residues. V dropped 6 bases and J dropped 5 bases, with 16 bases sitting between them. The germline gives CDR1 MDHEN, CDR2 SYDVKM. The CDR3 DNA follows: TGTGCCAGCAGCCGCCCGCCCCCAAGTTATGGCTACACCTTC. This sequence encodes CASSRPPPSYGYTF.

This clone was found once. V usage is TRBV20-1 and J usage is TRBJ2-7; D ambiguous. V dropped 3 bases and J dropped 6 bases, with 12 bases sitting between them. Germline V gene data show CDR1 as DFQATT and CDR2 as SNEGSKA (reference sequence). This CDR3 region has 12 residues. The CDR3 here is CSASLLESEQYF. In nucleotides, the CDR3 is TGCAGTGCTAGTCTGCTAGAATCCGAGCAGTACTTC.

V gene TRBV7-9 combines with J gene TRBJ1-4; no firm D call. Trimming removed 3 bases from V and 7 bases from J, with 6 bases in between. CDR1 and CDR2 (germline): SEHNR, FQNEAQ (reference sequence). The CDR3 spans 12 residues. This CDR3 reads CASSLSGEKLFF. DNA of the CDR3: TGTGCCAGCAGCTTGTCCGGTGAAAAACTGTTTTTT. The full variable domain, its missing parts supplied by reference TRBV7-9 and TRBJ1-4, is DTGVSQNPRHKITKRGQNVTFRCDPISEHNRLYWYRQTLGQGPEFLTYFQNEAQLEKSRLLSDRFSAERPKGSFSTLEIQRTEQGDSAMYLCASSLSGEKLFFGSGTQLSVL.

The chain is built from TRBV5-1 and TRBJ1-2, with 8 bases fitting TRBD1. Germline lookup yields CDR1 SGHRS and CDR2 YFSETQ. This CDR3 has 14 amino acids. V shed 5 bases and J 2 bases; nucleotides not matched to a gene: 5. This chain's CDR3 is CASSQDRVNYGYTF. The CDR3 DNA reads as TGCGCCAGCAGTCAGGACAGGGTAAACTATGGCTACACCTTC.

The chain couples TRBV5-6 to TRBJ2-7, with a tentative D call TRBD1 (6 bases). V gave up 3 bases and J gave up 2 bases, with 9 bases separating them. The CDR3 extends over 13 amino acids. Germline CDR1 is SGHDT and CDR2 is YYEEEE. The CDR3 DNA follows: TGTGCCAGCAGCTACAGGGTAACCTACGAGCAGTACTTC. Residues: CASSYRVTYEQYF.

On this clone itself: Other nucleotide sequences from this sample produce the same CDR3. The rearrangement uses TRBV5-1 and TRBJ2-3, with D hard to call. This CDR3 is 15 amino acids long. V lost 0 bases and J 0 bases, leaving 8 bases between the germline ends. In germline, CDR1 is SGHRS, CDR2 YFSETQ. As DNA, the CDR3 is TGCGCCAGCAGCTTGGCCGGCGGTAGCACAGATACGCAGTATTTT. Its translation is CASSLAGGSTDTQYF.

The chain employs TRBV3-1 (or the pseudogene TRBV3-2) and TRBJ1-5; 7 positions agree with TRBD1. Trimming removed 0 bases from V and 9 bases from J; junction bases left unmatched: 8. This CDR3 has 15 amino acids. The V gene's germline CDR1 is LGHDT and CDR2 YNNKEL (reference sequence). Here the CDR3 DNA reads TGTGCCAGCAGCCAAGATTCGACAGGGTCGGCGCCCCAGCATTTT. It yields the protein CASSQDSTGSAPQHF.

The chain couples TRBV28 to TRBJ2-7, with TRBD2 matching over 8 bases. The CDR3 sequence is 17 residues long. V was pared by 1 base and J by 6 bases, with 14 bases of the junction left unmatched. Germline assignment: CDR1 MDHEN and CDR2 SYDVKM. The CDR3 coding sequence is TGTGCCAGCAGTTTATACCCGACTAGCGCCATAGGTAGCGAGCAGTACTTC. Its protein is CASSLYPTSAIGSEQYF.